This T cell receptor (beta chain) was identified in a study of T cells in Graves' hyperthyroidism and ophthalmopathy. The overall study: Peripheral blood draws took place at initial diagnosis, ahead of any treatment. Study outcomes and limitations: Blood also showed most of the thyroid clonotypes that were expanded above 0.001.

Germline V gene data show CDR1 as SGHTA and CDR2 as FQGNSA. This CDR3 has 12 amino acids. The germline V and J ends were trimmed by 5 bases and 4 bases, with 8 bases remaining between them. This clonotype was seen ten or more times. Its cognate antigen is unknown. Every diagnosis used clinical symptoms, serum thyroxine and TRAb, thyroid ultrasound and orbital computed tomography. There were TCR beta CDR3 regions amplified from RNA transcripts. In the first-round RT-PCR of the TCR CDR3, the HTBI primer set was used. In TCRdb, the multiplex PCR reads were re-called with MiXCR into one record per CDR3 protein. The sample lists roughly 290,000 distinct CDR3 sequences, 17% occurring once.

Sequenced: blood. The TCR sequence derives from a woman aged 55-70 years with Graves' ophthalmopathy. The chain is built from TRBV7-2 and TRBJ2-5; maybe TRBD1 (5 bases). This CDR3 is CASSRRGETQYF. CDR3 DNA: TGTGCCAGCAGCCGTAGGGGAGAGACCCAGTACTTC.